This T cell receptor beta chain originates from a study of neoadjuvant anti-PD-1 for oral cavity cancer. On the study more broadly: Most patients had three to four biweekly doses of 3 mg/kg nivolumab before resection. Patients without progression received a fourth nivolumab dose around day 43, then surgical resection on days 50-56. Findings and caveats of the study: Higher pretreatment Treg/Th17 ratios tracked higher pretreatment blood clonality.

Trimming left V 6 bases short and J 4 bases short, with 12 bases between. CDR1 is LNHDA, CDR2 SQIVND, per germline (reference sequence). CDR3 length: 13 amino acids. On this clone: Its target is not known.

Blood libraries mostly used about 0.5 ug genomic DNA, six replicates each. Sequencing used immunoSEQ multiplex PCR; TCRdb keeps in-frame clones, though not all of them. This sample has around 17,000 clones; about 64% occur once, and the top ten carry around 3%. The chain combines TRBV19 with TRBJ1-1; D is undetermined. The TCR originated in a person between 40 and 79 years old with oral cavity squamous cell carcinoma. Sequenced here: PBMCs, sampled before nivolumab (anti-PD-1) treatment. The CDR3 bases are TGTGCCAGTAGACCCTTTGAGGGCACTGAAGCTTTCTTT. Residues: CASRPFEGTEAFF.